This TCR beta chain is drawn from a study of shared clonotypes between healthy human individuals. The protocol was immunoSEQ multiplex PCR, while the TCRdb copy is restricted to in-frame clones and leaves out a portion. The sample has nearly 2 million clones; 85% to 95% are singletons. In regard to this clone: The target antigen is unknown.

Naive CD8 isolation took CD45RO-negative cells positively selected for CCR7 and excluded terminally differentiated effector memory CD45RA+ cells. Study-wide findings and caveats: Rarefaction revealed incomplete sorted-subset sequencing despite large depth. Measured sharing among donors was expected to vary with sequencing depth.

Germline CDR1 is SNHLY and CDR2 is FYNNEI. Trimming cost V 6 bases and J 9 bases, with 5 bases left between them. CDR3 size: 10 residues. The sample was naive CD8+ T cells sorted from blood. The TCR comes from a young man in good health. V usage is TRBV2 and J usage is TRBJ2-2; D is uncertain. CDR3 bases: TGTGCCAGCAGATCCCGGGAGCTGTTTTTT. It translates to CASRSRELFF. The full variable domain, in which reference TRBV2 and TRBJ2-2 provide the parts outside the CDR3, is EPEVTQTPSHQVTQMGQEVILRCVPISNHLYFYWYRQILGQKVEFLVSFYNNEISEKSEIFDDQFSVERPDGSNFTLKIRSTKLEDSAMYFCASRSRELFFGEGSRLTVL.